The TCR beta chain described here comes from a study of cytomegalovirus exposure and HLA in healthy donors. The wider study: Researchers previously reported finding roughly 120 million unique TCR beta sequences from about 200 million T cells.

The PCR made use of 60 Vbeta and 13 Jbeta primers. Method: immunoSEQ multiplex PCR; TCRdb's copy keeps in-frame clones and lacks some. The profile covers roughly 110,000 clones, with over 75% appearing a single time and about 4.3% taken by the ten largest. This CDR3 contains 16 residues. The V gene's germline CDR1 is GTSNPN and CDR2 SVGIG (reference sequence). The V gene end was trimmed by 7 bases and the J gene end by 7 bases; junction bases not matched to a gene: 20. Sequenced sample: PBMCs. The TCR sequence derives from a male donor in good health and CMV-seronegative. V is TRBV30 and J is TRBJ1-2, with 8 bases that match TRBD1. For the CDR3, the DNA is TGTGCCTTAAGGATTGGAAAGGCAGGGGGCTTTGGTGGCTACACCTTC. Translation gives CALRIGKAGGFGGYTF.